A selection of T cell receptor beta chains follows, all from one sample in a study of T cell responses to AZD1222 COVID-19 vaccine. The protocol was immunoSEQ multiplex PCR, while the TCRdb copy is restricted to in-frame clones and leaves out a portion. The repertoire holds some 120,000 clones, with around 90% as singletons. Sequenced here: peripheral blood, sampled on day 0 of AZD1222 vaccination. Receptors were obtained from an adult in good health. Each CDR3 is given with its conserved first and last residue. D genes are given only for firm matches. The size of a clone is reported for some rows only, either as once, few or many, or as a class for expanded clones.

clone_size	d_call	v_call	j_call	cdr3_aa	cdr3_nt
.	.	TRBV5-5	TRBJ1-4	CASSYSGQVNEKLFF	TGTGCCAGCAGCTATTCGGGGCAGGTTAATGAAAAACTGTTTTTT
.	.	TRBV6-5	TRBJ1-6	CASSAYNSPLHF	TGTGCCAGCAGCGCGTATAATTCACCCCTCCACTTT
.	TRBD1	TRBV27	TRBJ1-2	CASTPEVTGGVLSGYTF	TGTGCCAGCACCCCTGAGGTGACAGGGGGAGTCTTAAGTGGCTACACCTTC
.	.	TRBV19	TRBJ2-6	CASSETGRRAFSGANVLTF	TGTGCCAGTAGTGAGACGGGCCGTCGGGCCTTCTCTGGGGCCAACGTCCTGACTTTC
.	TRBD2	TRBV29-1	TRBJ2-2	CSVASGSGTGELFF	TGCAGCGTTGCTAGCGGGAGCGGCACCGGGGAGCTGTTTTTT
.	TRBD1	TRBV19	TRBJ1-1	CASRDRGPHTEAFF	TGTGCCAGTAGAGACAGGGGGCCTCACACTGAAGCTTTCTTT
.	TRBD1	TRBV6-5	TRBJ1-2	CASNPGGTYGYTF	TGTGCCAGCAATCCAGGGGGGACCTATGGCTACACCTTC
.	TRBD2	TRBV27	TRBJ2-7	CASSHKRGRNEQYF	TGTGCCAGCAGCCACAAGCGGGGGAGGAACGAGCAGTACTTC
.	.	TRBV5-4	TRBJ2-5	CASSLDGYQETQYF	TGTGCCAGCAGCTTGGACGGGTACCAAGAGACCCAGTACTTC
few	.	TRBV5-4	TRBJ2-7	CASSLGIEEYEQYF	TGTGCCAGCAGCTTGGGGATAGAGGAGTACGAGCAGTACTTC
.	.	TRBV6-5	TRBJ1-1	CASSYVREWNTEAFF	TGTGCCAGCAGTTACGTCCGAGAGTGGAACACTGAAGCTTTCTTT
.	.	TRBV5-4	TRBJ1-4	CASSLAGSTNEKLFF	TGTGCCAGCAGCCTGGCGGGGTCCACTAATGAAAAACTGTTTTTT
.	.	TRBV20-1	TRBJ1-5	CSAGQPQHF	TGCAGTGCTGGTCAGCCCCAGCATTTT
.	.	TRBV14	TRBJ2-6	CASSQDQSGANVLTF	TGTGCCAGCAGCCAAGATCAGTCTGGGGCCAACGTCCTGACTTTC
.	.	TRBV12-3/TRBV12-4	TRBJ2-7	CASSSNYEQYF	TGTGCCAGCAGCTCGAACTACGAGCAGTACTTC
few	TRBD1	TRBV28	TRBJ1-2	CASSPPSGQIYGYTF	TGTGCCAGCAGCCCTCCCTCGGGACAGATCTATGGCTACACCTTC
.	.	TRBV21-1	TRBJ1-1	CASSKQLGTGGPLNTEAFF	TGTGCCAGCAGCAAACAACTAGGGACAGGGGGCCCCCTGAACACTGAAGCTTTCTTT
.	TRBD2	TRBV19	TRBJ2-1	CASSIVLAGGYNEQFF	TGTGCCAGTAGTATTGTCCTAGCGGGGGGGTACAATGAGCAGTTCTTC
.	.	TRBV12-5	TRBJ2-2	CASGSGTEDRELFF	TGTGCTAGTGGTTCGGGGACTGAGGACCGGGAGCTGTTTTTT
.	TRBD1	TRBV5-5	TRBJ1-5	CASSFQGVDQPQHF	TGTGCCAGCAGCTTCCAGGGGGTCGATCAGCCCCAGCATTTT
once	.	TRBV3-1/TRBV3-2	TRBJ2-1	CASSRNPHGAYNEQFF	TGTGCCAGCAGCCGAAACCCCCATGGAGCGTACAATGAGCAGTTCTTC
.	.	TRBV5-6	TRBJ1-6	CASSGYNSPLHF	TGTGCCAGCAGCGGTTATAATTCACCCCTCCACTTT
.	TRBD1	TRBV29-1	TRBJ2-7	CSVTRGTGAHEQYF	TGCAGCGTCACCAGGGGGACAGGGGCCCACGAGCAGTACTTC
.	TRBD2	TRBV2	TRBJ2-1	CASNSLAGGPNEQFF	TGTGCCAGCAACTCCCTAGCGGGGGGGCCAAATGAGCAGTTCTTC
.	TRBD2	TRBV10-3	TRBJ2-5	CAISERLAGGMGQETQYF	TGTGCCATCAGTGAGCGACTAGCGGGGGGCATGGGGCAAGAGACCCAGTACTTC
.	.	TRBV6-5	TRBJ2-5	CASRPRGVLTETQYF	TGTGCCAGCAGGCCGAGAGGGGTCTTGACAGAGACCCAGTACTTC
.	TRBD1	TRBV3-1/TRBV3-2	TRBJ2-5	CASSLQDRSETQYF	TGTGCCAGCAGCCTTCAGGACAGGTCAGAGACCCAGTACTTC
once	TRBD1	TRBV5-5	TRBJ1-5	CASSYRQGNSNQPQHF	TGTGCCAGCAGCTACCGACAGGGAAATAGCAATCAGCCCCAGCATTTT
.	.	TRBV5-1	TRBJ1-5	CASSLDYSNQPQHF	TGCGCCAGCAGCTTGGATTATAGCAATCAGCCCCAGCATTTT
.	TRBD2	TRBV30	TRBJ2-1	CAWTLGLAGVGDEQFF	TGTGCCTGGACCCTAGGACTAGCGGGAGTCGGAGATGAGCAGTTCTTC
.	.	TRBV10-1	TRBJ1-3	CASIGSSTSSGNTIYF	TGCGCCAGCATCGGGTCTTCCACAAGCTCTGGAAACACCATATATTTT
.	.	TRBV3-1/TRBV3-2	TRBJ2-2	CASSLAWNTGELFF	TGTGCCAGCAGCCTCGCCTGGAACACCGGGGAGCTGTTTTTT
.	TRBD2	TRBV19	TRBJ2-1	CASNPSGPYNEQFF	TGTGCCAGTAATCCTAGCGGCCCCTACAATGAGCAGTTCTTC
.	TRBD2	TRBV5-8	TRBJ2-5	CASGGLAQETQYF	TGTGCCAGCGGGGGACTAGCGCAAGAGACCCAGTACTTC
.	.	TRBV6-6	TRBJ1-6	CASSFRGSSYNSPLHF	TGTGCCAGCAGTTTCAGGGGCTCCTCCTATAATTCACCCCTCCACTTT
.	.	TRBV6-5	TRBJ1-5	CASSRGKPQHF	TGTGCCAGCAGTAGAGGGAAGCCCCAGCATTTT
once	TRBD2	TRBV7-9	TRBJ2-5	CASSSGLAGYQETQYF	TGTGCCAGCAGCTCGGGACTAGCGGGGTACCAAGAGACCCAGTACTTC
.	.	TRBV5-4	TRBJ1-3	CASSLGTVSGNTIYF	TGTGCCAGCAGCTTGGGGACAGTCTCTGGAAACACCATATATTTT
.	TRBD1	TRBV19	TRBJ1-1	CASSRTGASEAFF	TGTGCCAGTAGCAGGACAGGGGCCTCCGAAGCTTTCTTT
.	.	TRBV6-5	TRBJ2-7	CASSYSNSASYEQYF	TGTGCCAGCAGTTACTCGAATAGTGCCTCCTACGAGCAGTACTTC
.	.	TRBV2	TRBJ2-7	CASSGTYEQYF	TGTGCCAGCAGTGGGACCTACGAGCAGTACTTC
.	TRBD2	TRBV5-4	TRBJ2-7	CASSSGLSGGLEQYF	TGTGCCAGCAGCTCCGGACTAAGCGGGGGTTTGGAGCAGTACTTC
.	.	TRBV3-1/TRBV3-2	TRBJ1-1	CASSPRTENTEAFF	TGTGCCAGCAGCCCCCGGACGGAGAACACTGAAGCTTTCTTT
.	.	TRBV7-9	TRBJ2-7	CASSPLGESQHEQYF	TGTGCCAGCAGCCCTTTGGGGGAATCCCAGCACGAGCAGTACTTC
.	.	TRBV20-1	TRBJ1-3	CSASGGGPTGNTIYF	TGCAGTGCTAGTGGTGGGGGGCCCACTGGAAACACCATATATTTT